These T cell receptor beta chains were read from a single sample in a study of glioma-infiltrating T cells after dendritic cell vaccination. TCRdb's table, derived via immunoSEQ multiplex PCR, lists solely in-frame clones and lacks some. The table shows more than 100,000 clones, with 81% occurring only once. Sequencing was performed on blood, taken before dendritic cell vaccination. The receptors derive from a human donor with glioblastoma. The CDR3 runs from the conserved cysteine through the conserved F or W. D genes are given only for firm matches. Rows may omit the clone size; those that give it use once, few, many or a size class.

cdr3_nt: TGTGCCAGCAGCCCATACGGCTCTGGGGCCAACGTCCTGACTTTC; cdr3_aa: CASSPYGSGANVLTF; d_call: NA; j_call: TRBJ2-6; v_call: TRBV13; clone_size: NA
cdr3_nt: TGCGCCAGCAGTGAGTCTAGACTAGCGGCAAACAATGAGCAGTTCTTC; cdr3_aa: CASSESRLAANNEQFF; d_call: TRBD2; j_call: TRBJ2-1; v_call: TRBV10-1; clone_size: once
cdr3_nt: TGCGCCAGCAGTCAAGGACCGGGACAGGACTACAATGAGCAGTTCTTC; cdr3_aa: CASSQGPGQDYNEQFF; d_call: TRBD1; j_call: TRBJ2-1; v_call: TRBV10-1; clone_size: NA
cdr3_nt: TGTGCCACCAGCAGAGATATGAGCCGGAGCTCCTATAATTCACCCCTCCACTTT; cdr3_aa: CATSRDMSRSSYNSPLHF; d_call: NA; j_call: TRBJ1-6; v_call: TRBV15; clone_size: NA
cdr3_nt: TGTGCCAGCAGCGTCGAACTAGCGGGGGGCACAGATACGCAGTATTTT; cdr3_aa: CASSVELAGGTDTQYF; d_call: TRBD2; j_call: TRBJ2-3; v_call: TRBV9; clone_size: once
cdr3_nt: TGTGCCAGTAGTTTCCCCCTCCATTACCGGAGCGACAATGAGCAGTTCTTC; cdr3_aa: CASSFPLHYRSDNEQFF; d_call: NA; j_call: TRBJ2-1; v_call: TRBV19; clone_size: NA
cdr3_nt: TGCGCCAGCAGCCATGGGACAGCTAATAATTCACCCCTCCACTTT; cdr3_aa: CASSHGTANNSPLHF; d_call: TRBD1; j_call: TRBJ1-6; v_call: TRBV4-3; clone_size: NA
cdr3_nt: TGTGCCAGCAGCCGAGAGATAGATACGCAGTATTTT; cdr3_aa: CASSREIDTQYF; d_call: NA; j_call: TRBJ2-3; v_call: TRBV7-2; clone_size: NA
cdr3_nt: TGTGCCAGCAGCTCCCTGAGGACAGGGAGAAACACCGGGGAGCTGTTTTTT; cdr3_aa: CASSSLRTGRNTGELFF; d_call: TRBD1; j_call: TRBJ2-2; v_call: TRBV5-5; clone_size: NA
cdr3_nt: TGTGCCAGCAGCAAAGTTCGCGGGAGGAGGGGCACCTACGAGCAGTACTTC; cdr3_aa: CASSKVRGRRGTYEQYF; d_call: NA; j_call: TRBJ2-7; v_call: TRBV21-1; clone_size: NA
cdr3_nt: TGTGCCAGCAGTGAAGCGCTTCCGGGACAGGGGGCGTTCTATGGCTACACCTTC; cdr3_aa: CASSEALPGQGAFYGYTF; d_call: TRBD1; j_call: TRBJ1-2; v_call: TRBV2; clone_size: few
cdr3_nt: TGTGCCAGCAGCGTGGCAGGGTCCTCAACCTACGAGCAGTACTTC; cdr3_aa: CASSVAGSSTYEQYF; d_call: NA; j_call: TRBJ2-7; v_call: TRBV9; clone_size: NA
cdr3_nt: TGCGCCAGCAGCTGGGGAGAAAAGGGAACGAATCAGCCCCAGCATTTT; cdr3_aa: CASSWGEKGTNQPQHF; d_call: NA; j_call: TRBJ1-5; v_call: TRBV5-1; clone_size: NA
cdr3_nt: TGTGCCACCAGCAGAGGAGGGGGAGACTATGGCTACACCTTC; cdr3_aa: CATSRGGGDYGYTF; d_call: NA; j_call: TRBJ1-2; v_call: TRBV15; clone_size: once
cdr3_nt: TGTGCCAGCAGCCAACAGTCCTGGGAGGGCTACACCTTC; cdr3_aa: CASSQQSWEGYTF; d_call: NA; j_call: TRBJ1-2; v_call: TRBV14; clone_size: NA
cdr3_nt: TGTGCCAGCAGAAGAGGCGGGGGGGAGACCCAGTACTTC; cdr3_aa: CASRRGGGETQYF; d_call: TRBD2; j_call: TRBJ2-5; v_call: TRBV7-9; clone_size: NA
cdr3_nt: TGTGCCAGCAGTGAAGAGGGGGAGGGCACTGAAGCTTTCTTT; cdr3_aa: CASSEEGEGTEAFF; d_call: NA; j_call: TRBJ1-1; v_call: TRBV2; clone_size: NA
cdr3_nt: TGTGCCAGCAGCTTAGAGGTTTGGGCGTCACCCCTCCACTTT; cdr3_aa: CASSLEVWASPLHF; d_call: NA; j_call: TRBJ1-6; v_call: TRBV11-2; clone_size: once
cdr3_nt: TGTGCCTGGAGTGTTAGGGGGCTTCCCTCCTACGAGCAGTACTTC; cdr3_aa: CAWSVRGLPSYEQYF; d_call: TRBD1; j_call: TRBJ2-7; v_call: TRBV30; clone_size: NA
cdr3_nt: TGCGCCAGCAGCTCGACAGGGGATGGCGGGGAGCTGTTTTTT; cdr3_aa: CASSSTGDGGELFF; d_call: TRBD1; j_call: TRBJ2-2; v_call: TRBV5-1; clone_size: NA
cdr3_nt: TGTGCCAGCAGCTTTAGCGGGGGGGCCTTTGAGTTCTTC; cdr3_aa: CASSFSGGAFEFF; d_call: TRBD2; j_call: TRBJ2-1; v_call: TRBV7-9; clone_size: NA
cdr3_nt: TGTGCCAGTAGTACCCTCTCAGGGGACGGAAACACCATATATTTT; cdr3_aa: CASSTLSGDGNTIYF; d_call: NA; j_call: TRBJ1-3; v_call: TRBV19; clone_size: few
cdr3_nt: TGTGCCAGCTCACCACTTCGACTGGGGGACTATCCCCTCCACTTT; cdr3_aa: CASSPLRLGDYPLHF; d_call: NA; j_call: TRBJ1-6; v_call: TRBV18; clone_size: NA
cdr3_nt: TGCGCCAGCAGCTTTAGGAGGGGGCTGAATGGCTACACCTTC; cdr3_aa: CASSFRRGLNGYTF; d_call: TRBD1; j_call: TRBJ1-2; v_call: TRBV5-1; clone_size: NA
cdr3_nt: TGTGCCAGCAGCTTTATTTCAGGGGGCGAGGGCTACACCTTC; cdr3_aa: CASSFISGGEGYTF; d_call: TRBD1; j_call: TRBJ1-2; v_call: TRBV5-4; clone_size: NA
cdr3_nt: TGCGCCATCGAAACGGGGAAAGATAATGAAAAACTGTTTTTT; cdr3_aa: CAIETGKDNEKLFF; d_call: NA; j_call: TRBJ1-4; v_call: TRBV23-1; clone_size: NA
cdr3_nt: TGTGCTAGTGGTTTGTTAATGAGCACAGATACGCAGTATTTT; cdr3_aa: CASGLLMSTDTQYF; d_call: NA; j_call: TRBJ2-3; v_call: TRBV12-5; clone_size: NA
cdr3_nt: TGTGCCAGCAGACTACAGGGGGCCGTCGGTGAAAAACTGTTTTTT; cdr3_aa: CASRLQGAVGEKLFF; d_call: NA; j_call: TRBJ1-4; v_call: TRBV12-1; clone_size: NA
cdr3_nt: TGTGCCAGCAGCCACACTAGGGATCAAGAGACCCAGTACTTC; cdr3_aa: CASSHTRDQETQYF; d_call: NA; j_call: TRBJ2-5; v_call: TRBV7-2; clone_size: NA
cdr3_nt: TGTGCCAGTAGCGACAGGGGTTTAGACACCGGGGAGCTGTTTTTT; cdr3_aa: CASSDRGLDTGELFF; d_call: TRBD1; j_call: TRBJ2-2; v_call: TRBV19; clone_size: NA
cdr3_nt: TGCGCCAGCAGCTTGGTGGCTAGCGGGGGGGAAACCCAAGAGACCCAGTACTTC; cdr3_aa: CASSLVASGGETQETQYF; d_call: TRBD2; j_call: TRBJ2-5; v_call: TRBV5-1; clone_size: NA
cdr3_nt: TGTGCCAGCAGTCCTCCTCCGGGACAGGGTACCACTGAAGCTTTCTTT; cdr3_aa: CASSPPPGQGTTEAFF; d_call: TRBD1; j_call: TRBJ1-1; v_call: TRBV28; clone_size: NA
cdr3_nt: TGCAGCGTTGGAGCACAAGCGCATGAGCAGTTCTTC; cdr3_aa: CSVGAQAHEQFF; d_call: NA; j_call: TRBJ2-1; v_call: TRBV29-1; clone_size: NA
cdr3_nt: TGTGCCAGCAGCTTGGGACTAGCGGTCCAAGAGACCCAGTACTTC; cdr3_aa: CASSLGLAVQETQYF; d_call: TRBD2; j_call: TRBJ2-5; v_call: TRBV7-6; clone_size: NA
cdr3_nt: TGTGCCAGCAGCCGCCAGGGGGAGCTGTTTTTT; cdr3_aa: CASSRQGELFF; d_call: NA; j_call: TRBJ2-2; v_call: TRBV7-2; clone_size: NA
cdr3_nt: TGCGCCAGCAGCTTACCGGACAGAGCCTACAATGAGCAGTTCTTC; cdr3_aa: CASSLPDRAYNEQFF; d_call: NA; j_call: TRBJ2-1; v_call: TRBV5-1; clone_size: NA
cdr3_nt: TGTGCCAGCAGCTATCAGGGGGCGCCCGATACGCAGTATTTT; cdr3_aa: CASSYQGAPDTQYF; d_call: TRBD1; j_call: TRBJ2-3; v_call: TRBV11-2; clone_size: once
cdr3_nt: TGTGCCAGCAGCGGAGAGGGCCAGGCCCAGACAACTAATGAAAAACTGTTTTTT; cdr3_aa: CASSGEGQAQTTNEKLFF; d_call: NA; j_call: TRBJ1-4; v_call: TRBV7-9; clone_size: NA
cdr3_nt: TGTGCCAGCAGACAGGGGCTCTATAATTCACCCCTCCACTTT; cdr3_aa: CASRQGLYNSPLHF; d_call: TRBD1; j_call: TRBJ1-6; v_call: TRBV6-5; clone_size: NA
cdr3_nt: TGTGCCAGCAGCTCCTCCGGGACAGTTCAGTATTTT; cdr3_aa: CASSSSGTVQYF; d_call: TRBD1; j_call: TRBJ2-3; v_call: TRBV7-2; clone_size: NA
cdr3_nt: TGTGCCAGCTCACCCGGTCGTAGCAATCAGCCCCAGCATTTT; cdr3_aa: CASSPGRSNQPQHF; d_call: NA; j_call: TRBJ1-5; v_call: TRBV18; clone_size: NA
cdr3_nt: TGTGCCAGCTTACAGGGATCGAGTAATTCACCCCTCCACTTT; cdr3_aa: CASLQGSSNSPLHF; d_call: NA; j_call: TRBJ1-6; v_call: TRBV6-1; clone_size: few
cdr3_nt: TGTGCCATCAGTGAAGCCGGGGGGGGAGAGACCGGGGAGCTGTTTTTT; cdr3_aa: CAISEAGGGETGELFF; d_call: TRBD2; j_call: TRBJ2-2; v_call: TRBV10-3; clone_size: NA
cdr3_nt: TGTGCCAGCAGCGATTGGGACAGTCCCGTCTATGGCTACACCTTC; cdr3_aa: CASSDWDSPVYGYTF; d_call: TRBD1; j_call: TRBJ1-2; v_call: TRBV7-9; clone_size: NA
cdr3_nt: TGTGCCAGCAGCTTAAGGACAGGGAAAGCGAACACCGGGGAGCTGTTTTTT; cdr3_aa: CASSLRTGKANTGELFF; d_call: TRBD1; j_call: TRBJ2-2; v_call: TRBV7-2; clone_size: few